A single sample gave rise to the 29 T cell receptor beta chains below, sequenced in a study of blood T cell repertoires in COVID-19. TCRdb keeps only in-frame clones here, not all; method: immunoSEQ multiplex PCR. The sample holds tens of thousands of clones; approximately 91% are singletons and the top ten take 14%. The sample was peripheral blood. The receptor source for this set is a woman in her fifties or sixties with active COVID-19.

This clone has a handful of counts. V and J are TRBV27 and TRBJ1-6; D may be TRBD1 (6 bases). V shed 8 bases and J shed 0 bases, with 14 bases lying between them. Germline CDR1 reads MNHEY; CDR2 reads SMNVEV (reference sequence). The CDR3 spans 16 residues. CDR3 coding DNA: TGTGCCAGCCAAAGGGACACCCTCTCCTATAATTCACCCCTCCACTTT. Its protein is CASQRDTLSYNSPLHF.

This clone was found a few times. The genes are TRBV5-5 and TRBJ2-3; 8 nucleotides agree with TRBD2. Germline CDR1 SGHKS, CDR2 YYEKEE (reference sequence). CDR3 length: 16 residues. Trimming took 2 bases from V and 2 from J; bases not matched to a gene: 7. The CDR3 reads CASSLGTSGFTDTQYF. CDR3 in DNA: TGTGCCAGCAGCTTAGGTACTAGCGGATTCACAGATACGCAGTATTTT.

The chain recombines TRBV19 with TRBJ2-3; the D gene is possibly TRBD2 (7 bases). The V and J ends lost 7 bases and 5 bases respectively, with 19 bases between them. Germline lookup yields CDR1 LNHDA and CDR2 SQIVND (reference sequence). The length of the CDR3 is 15 residues. CDR3 bases: TGTGCCAGTACCACACAGGGAGGGCCCCGAGATACGCAGTATTTT. Residues: CASTTQGGPRDTQYF.

The rearrangement links TRBV7-2 to TRBJ1-1; D perhaps matches TRBD1 (6 bases). This CDR3 spans 13 amino acids. V shed 8 bases and J shed 4 bases, with 14 bases lying between them. The germline gives CDR1 SGHTA, CDR2 FQGNSA. CDR3 loop: CASSQGIGTEAFF. As DNA, the CDR3 is TGTGCCAGCTCCCAGGGGATTGGCACTGAAGCTTTCTTT.

The rearrangement joins TRBV3-1 (or the pseudogene TRBV3-2) to TRBJ1-2; 7 nucleotides line up with TRBD1. Trimming cost V 0 bases and J 6 bases; bases outside gene matches: 7. In germline, CDR1 is LGHDT, CDR2 YNNKEL (reference sequence). The CDR3 extends over 15 amino acids. The CDR3 sequence is CASSQDGNRGHGYTF. The CDR3, as DNA: TGTGCCAGCAGCCAAGATGGCAACAGGGGTCATGGCTACACCTTC.

J is TRBJ1-2 and V is TRBV7-9, with D maybe TRBD1 (6 bases). V lost 5 bases to trimming and J lost 4 bases, with 11 bases between them. CDR1 is SEHNR and CDR2 is FQNEAQ in the germline V gene (reference sequence). The CDR3 spans 13 residues. The CDR3: CASSLDRFYGYTF. The CDR3 nucleotides are TGTGCCAGCAGCCTTGACAGGTTCTATGGCTACACCTTC.

The chain recombines TRBV29-1 with TRBJ1-5; TRBD1 might be the D (6 bases). Germline V gene data show CDR1 as SQVTM and CDR2 as ANQGSEA. Trimming shortened V by 8 bases and J by 2 bases, and 22 bases separated the two germline ends. The CDR3 is 16 amino acids. The CDR3 sequence is CSPLGGRRLCNQPQHF. The CDR3 DNA reads TGCAGCCCCCTGGGGGGGCGCCGCCTATGCAATCAGCCCCAGCATTTT.

CDR3 coding DNA: TGTGCCAGCAGCTTGAGCGGGGGCAGCTATGGCTACACCTTC. Encoded protein: CASSLSGGSYGYTF. The chain links TRBV7-8 to TRBJ1-2; tentative D call: TRBD1 (6 bases). The germline gives CDR1 SGHVS, CDR2 FQNEAQ. V dropped 3 bases and J dropped 4 bases, with 12 bases sitting between them. The CDR3 loop spans 14 amino acids. The variable domain in full, with the rest retrieved from reference TRBV7-8 and TRBJ1-2, is GAGVSQSPRYKVAKRGQDVALRCDPISGHVSLFWYQQALGQGPEFLTYFQNEAQLDKSGLPSDRFFAERPEGSVSTLKIQRTQQEDSAVYLCASSLSGGSYGYTFGSGTRLTVV.

The V call is TRBV25-1, the J call TRBJ2-7; perhaps TRBD1 as D (6 bases). The CDR3 spans 15 residues. V shed 6 bases and J shed 0 bases, with 15 bases lying between them. The germline V gene encodes CDR1 MGHDK and CDR2 SYGVNS. As DNA, the CDR3 is TGTGCCAGCAGCCCGAAAGGGACAAACTCCTACGAGCAGTACTTC. It is translated as CASSPKGTNSYEQYF.

The chain carries TRBV6-5 and TRBJ1-1, with D hard to call. CDR3 length equals 11 residues. V shed 8 bases and J shed 5 bases, with 9 bases lying between them. The germline CDR1 and CDR2 sequences are MNHEY and SVGAGI. The CDR3 loop reads CASRVGTEAFF. The CDR3 DNA reads TGTGCCAGCCGGGTGGGTACTGAAGCTTTCTTT.

The genes are TRBV5-1 and TRBJ1-2, with 8 bases fitting TRBD1. CDR3 length: 14 amino acids. With V trimmed by 2 bases and J by 5 bases, 5 bases remained unmatched. Germline loops: CDR1 SGHRS, CDR2 YFSETQ. CDR3 residues: CASSFDRGIYGYTF. CDR3 nucleotide sequence: TGCGCCAGCAGCTTTGACAGGGGAATATATGGCTACACCTTC.

The rearrangement joins TRBV9 to TRBJ1-1; D remains unclear. V was pared by 1 base and J by 5 bases, with 12 bases between. The CDR3 totals 14 residues. CDR1 SGDLS and CDR2 YYNGEE come from the germline V gene. The DNA for the CDR3 is TGTGCCAGCAGCGTATTATCCCGCGAAACTGAAGCTTTCTTT. Translation gives CASSVLSRETEAFF.

The J gene is TRBJ2-2, the V gene TRBV7-9; 10 nucleotides line up with TRBD2. Germline CDR1 is SEHNR and CDR2 is FQNEAQ (reference sequence). V lost 4 bases, J lost 2 bases, and 7 bases stayed unmatched. CDR3 length equals 17 residues. CDR3 sequence (DNA): TGTGCCAGCAGCTCTTCTACTAGCGGGGATAACACCGGGGAGCTGTTTTTT. Amino acids: CASSSSTSGDNTGELFF.

The J gene is TRBJ2-5, the V gene TRBV15; tentatively, D is TRBD2 (6 bases). The CDR3 runs to 14 residues. The V end lost 1 base, the J end lost 0 bases, and 6 bases lay between the germline ends. Per germline, CDR1 LNHNV and CDR2 YYDKDF (reference sequence). The CDR3 sequence: CATSRGTNQETQYF. Written as DNA, the CDR3 is TGTGCCACCAGCAGAGGGACTAACCAAGAGACCCAGTACTTC. The entire variable domain, with the rest obtained from reference TRBV15 and TRBJ2-5, is as follows: DAMVIQNPRYQVTQFGKPVTLSCSQTLNHNVMYWYQQKSSQAPKLLFHYYDKDFNNEADTPDNFQSRRPNTSFCFLDIRSPGLGDTAMYLCATSRGTNQETQYFGPGTRLLVL.

The gene calls are TRBV6-4 and TRBJ1-1, with 11 bases fitting TRBD1. Trimming removed 4 bases from V and 11 bases from J; junction bases left unmatched: 3. The CDR3 extends over 12 amino acids. The germline CDR1 and CDR2 sequences are MRHNA and SNTAGT. The CDR3 is CASSGTGGRAFF. DNA of the CDR3: TGTGCCAGCAGTGGGACAGGGGGCAGGGCTTTCTTT.

This rearrangement joins TRBV2 to TRBJ2-5, with TRBD1 matching 9 bases. The V segment lost 8 bases and the J segment 1 base; nucleotides outside the gene matches: 8. In germline, CDR1 is SNHLY, CDR2 FYNNEI. CDR3 length: 15 residues. The CDR3 reads CASLGDRAVQETQYF. CDR3 in DNA: TGTGCCAGCTTAGGGGACAGGGCGGTCCAAGAGACCCAGTACTTC. Filled out from reference TRBV2 and TRBJ2-5, the complete variable domain reads EPEVTQTPSHQVTQMGQEVILRCVPISNHLYFYWYRQILGQKVEFLVSFYNNEISEKSEIFDDQFSVERPDGSNFTLKIRSTKLEDSAMYFCASLGDRAVQETQYFGPGTRLLVL.

V usage is TRBV2 and J usage is TRBJ2-7, with D perhaps matching TRBD1 (6 bases). Trimming removed 7 bases from V and 3 bases from J, with 28 bases in between. CDR1 SNHLY and CDR2 FYNNEI come from the germline V gene. The CDR3 has 18 residues. CDR3 bases: TGTGCCAGCACTCTACACGACAGGTTCGGTGATAGTAGCTACGAGCAGTACTTC. Amino acid sequence: CASTLHDRFGDSSYEQYF.

This clone was seen a handful of times. The chain combines TRBV3-1 (or the pseudogene TRBV3-2) with TRBJ1-4; 7 bases match TRBD1. The V and J ends lost 8 bases and 5 bases, in that order; junction bases with no gene match: 8. The CDR3 has 14 residues. Germline V gene sequence: CDR1 LGHDT, CDR2 YNNKEL (reference sequence). CDR3 DNA sequence: TGTGCCAGCGGCGGGACAGCTCCAAATGAAAAACTGTTTTTT. Protein: CASGGTAPNEKLFF.

This rearrangement joins TRBV6-5 to TRBJ1-2; TRBD1 aligns across 8 bases. Trimming took 0 bases from V and 7 from J; bases not matched to a gene: 4. The germline gives CDR1 MNHEY, CDR2 SVGAGI. The CDR3 spans 14 residues. The DNA of the CDR3 is TGTGCCAGCAGTTACTCCGACAGGGGATCTGGCTACACCTTC. Amino acid sequence: CASSYSDRGSGYTF.

The rearrangement uses TRBV28 and TRBJ1-2; 7 bases are shared with TRBD1. Germline V gene lookup returns CDR1 MDHEN and CDR2 SYDVKM. J gave up 2 bases and V 6 bases, and 6 bases lay outside the gene matches. The CDR3 totals 14 residues. CDR3 protein: CASRPGTANYGYTF. The CDR3, as DNA: TGTGCCAGCAGACCCGGGACAGCGAACTATGGCTACACCTTC.

J is TRBJ2-7 and V is TRBV28; TRBD2 aligns across 11 bases. The CDR3 spans 16 residues. V trimming: 5 bases; J trimming: 2 bases; junction bases outside the gene matches: 8. Per germline, CDR1 MDHEN and CDR2 SYDVKM. The chain's CDR3 is CASSGPTSGEAYEQYF. CDR3 DNA sequence: TGTGCCAGCAGTGGCCCGACTAGCGGGGAGGCCTACGAGCAGTACTTC.

This chain uses TRBV19 with TRBJ1-1, with D possibly being TRBD1 (5 bases). V lost 4 bases to trimming and J lost 6 bases, with 15 bases between them. The CDR3 is 14 amino acids. CDR1 and CDR2 from the germline V gene are LNHDA and SQIVND (reference sequence). CDR3 sequence reads: CASSTRQTLPEAFF. The CDR3 bases are TGTGCCAGTAGTACCCGACAGACGCTCCCTGAAGCTTTCTTT.

As DNA, the CDR3 is TGTGCCAGCAGCTTGGATAAGCGGGGGGCCAATGAGCAGTTCTTC. Amino acid sequence: CASSLDKRGANEQFF. V usage is TRBV5-4 and J usage is TRBJ2-1; 9 bases map to TRBD2. CDR1 is SGHNT, CDR2 YYREEE, per germline (reference sequence). With V trimmed by 0 bases and J by 6 bases, 4 bases remained unmatched. The CDR3 is 15 residues long.

The V call is TRBV9, the J call TRBJ1-2; 8 positions agree with TRBD1. Trimming at V came to 4 bases and at J to 0 bases, leaving 8 bases not matched to a gene. CDR1 and CDR2 (germline): SGDLS, YYNGEE. CDR3 length: 16 amino acids. The CDR3 coding sequence is TGTGCCAGCAGCATTGGACAGGGATCAGCTAACTATGGCTACACCTTC. The encoded protein is CASSIGQGSANYGYTF. Supplemented by reference TRBV9 and TRBJ1-2, the full variable domain reads DSGVTQTPKHLITATGQRVTLRCSPRSGDLSVYWYQQSLDQGLQFLIQYYNGEERAKGNILERFSAQQFPDLHSELNLSSLELGDSALYFCASSIGQGSANYGYTFGSGTRLTVV.

For the CDR3, the DNA is TGCGCCAGCAGCCCCGGACTGGTTTCCTACGAGCAGTACTTC. This gives the protein CASSPGLVSYEQYF. The chain combines TRBV5-1 with TRBJ2-7; TRBD2 might be the D (5 bases). In germline, CDR1 is SGHRS, CDR2 YFSETQ. Trimming removed 4 bases at V and 1 base at J, with 12 bases between. This CDR3 is built from 14 residues. The full variable domain, in which reference TRBV5-1 and TRBJ2-7 provide the parts outside the CDR3, is KAGVTQTPRYLIKTRGQQVTLSCSPISGHRSVSWYQQTPGQGLQFLFEYFSETQRNKGNFPGRFSGRQFSNSRSEMNVSTLELGDSALYLCASSPGLVSYEQYFGPGTRLTVT.

The chain combines TRBV2 with TRBJ1-1; 8 bases are shared with TRBD1. This CDR3 contains 12 residues. From germline, CDR1 is SNHLY and CDR2 FYNNEI. With 10 bases clipped from V and 1 base from J, the junction kept 2 bases outside the gene matches. DNA of the CDR3: TGTGCCAAGGGACAGGCGAACACTGAAGCTTTCTTT. This encodes CAKGQANTEAFF.

This sequence joins TRBV5-1 and TRBJ1-1, with TRBD1 identical over 7 bases. The V segment lost 0 bases and the J segment 5 bases; nucleotides outside the gene matches: 4. This CDR3 spans 14 amino acids. Looked up from germline, CDR1 is SGHRS and CDR2 is YFSETQ. Here the CDR3 DNA reads TGCGCCAGCAGCTTGGTAGGGGGCAGGACTGAAGCTTTCTTT. Its protein product is CASSLVGGRTEAFF.

V gene TRBV13 combines with J gene TRBJ2-6; D perhaps matches TRBD1 (5 bases). The CDR3 is 16 amino acids. Germline V lookup: CDR1 PRHDT, CDR2 FYEKMQ (reference sequence). The V gene lost 6 bases and the J gene lost 2 bases, with 14 bases spanning the gap. The CDR3 is CASSPTRVTGANVLTF. CDR3 in DNA: TGTGCCAGCAGTCCAACCAGGGTGACTGGGGCCAACGTCCTGACTTTC.

The chain employs TRBV7-2 and TRBJ1-1; TRBD1 agrees at 9 bases. V lost 4 bases to trimming and J lost 3 bases; unmatched junction nucleotides: 0. CDR1 and CDR2 (germline): SGHTA, FQGNSA. The length of the CDR3 is 13 residues. The CDR3 DNA reads as TGTGCCAGCAGCTGGACAGGGGACACTGAAGCTTTCTTT. This translates into CASSWTGDTEAFF.